The 32 T cell receptor beta chains in this list originate from one sample, sequenced in a study of blood T cell repertoires in COVID-19. Some clones are missing from TCRdb's copy, which holds only in-frame ones; the method was immunoSEQ multiplex PCR. The sample has approximately 150,000 clones, around four fifths seen once. Input material: peripheral blood. Receptors originate from a woman aged 70 to 79 who had recovered from COVID-19.

Only one count was recorded for this clone. This chain joins TRBV11-2 and TRBJ1-2; perhaps TRBD1 as D (6 bases). CDR3 length equals 14 residues. CDR1 is SGHAT, CDR2 FQNNGV, per germline. V dropped 4 bases and J dropped 4 bases, with 13 bases sitting between them. CDR3 nucleotides: TGTGCCAGCAGCTCACTCGACAGGCTCTATGGCTACACCTTC. Residues: CASSSLDRLYGYTF.

The CDR3 nucleotides are TGTGCCAGCAGCCAACCGGGTGGTAGTGAAGCTTTCTTT. Translation gives CASSQPGGSEAFF. The V call is TRBV7-2, the J call TRBJ1-1, with D unclear. Germline V gene data show CDR1 as SGHTA and CDR2 as FQGNSA. The CDR3 sequence is 13 residues long. Trimming left V 5 bases short and J 7 bases short, with 14 bases between.

The V and J genes are TRBV7-9 and TRBJ2-5; possible D gene TRBD1, 6 bases. The CDR3 is made up of 14 amino acids. The germline CDR1 and CDR2 sequences are SEHNR and FQNEAQ (reference sequence). V lost 5 bases to trimming and J lost 2 bases, with 12 bases between them. DNA for the CDR3: TGTGCCAGCAGCCCCCGGACAGAACAAGAGACCCAGTACTTC. Its protein is CASSPRTEQETQYF.

This chain links TRBV18 with TRBJ2-7; 9 positions match TRBD1. The V gene end was trimmed by 1 base and the J gene end by 8 bases; junction bases not matched to a gene: 6. CDR1 and CDR2 from the germline V gene are KGHSH and LQKENI. The CDR3 consists of 14 residues. The CDR3 DNA follows: TGTGCCAGCTCACCACGGACAGGGGCCCCGAAGCAGTACTTC. Encoded protein: CASSPRTGAPKQYF.

The chain couples TRBV18 to TRBJ2-2; D ambiguous. Germline CDR1 is KGHSH and CDR2 is LQKENI. The length of the CDR3 is 15 residues. The V end lost 1 base, the J end lost 4 bases, and 10 bases lay between the germline ends. CDR3 nucleotide sequence: TGTGCCAGCTCACCACTCCCCCAGTTCACCGGGGAGCTGTTTTTT. Translation: CASSPLPQFTGELFF.

The chain carries TRBV6-6 and TRBJ1-1, with TRBD1 matching 7 bases. The CDR3 sequence is 15 residues long. Germline lookup yields CDR1 MNHNY and CDR2 SVGAGI (reference sequence). Trimming at V came to 6 bases and at J to 6 bases, leaving 13 bases not matched to a gene. The CDR3 sequence: CASSQTQPDRAEAFF. CDR3 nucleotides: TGTGCCAGCAGCCAAACTCAACCTGACAGGGCTGAAGCTTTCTTT.

This clone was seen more than once but under ten times. This chain connects TRBV27 to TRBJ2-7, with 9 bases identical to TRBD1. The V gene's germline CDR1 is MNHEY and CDR2 SMNVEV (reference sequence). Trimming cost V 0 bases and J 0 bases; bases outside gene matches: 9. CDR3 length: 18 residues. The CDR3 spells CASSLSAPGTGSSYEQYF. The CDR3 bases are TGTGCCAGCAGTTTATCGGCGCCCGGGACAGGGTCCTCCTACGAGCAGTACTTC.

The V call is TRBV9, the J call TRBJ2-3; 7 positions agree with TRBD1. V gave up 4 bases and J gave up 1 base; unmatched junction bases: 3. The germline gives CDR1 SGDLS, CDR2 YYNGEE. The CDR3 is made up of 14 amino acids. The CDR3: CASSHGQGTDTQYF. CDR3 bases: TGTGCCAGCAGCCACGGACAGGGCACAGATACGCAGTATTTT.

This chain links TRBV5-1 with TRBJ2-1, with unresolved D. V was clipped by 4 bases and J by 2 bases, with 13 bases between them. Germline V lookup: CDR1 SGHRS, CDR2 YFSETQ. This CDR3 has 15 amino acids. CDR3 coding DNA: TGCGCCAGCAGCCAAAGACCACAGACCTACAATGAGCAGTTCTTC. This gives the protein CASSQRPQTYNEQFF. The full variable domain, with the rest looked up from reference TRBV5-1 and TRBJ2-1, is KAGVTQTPRYLIKTRGQQVTLSCSPISGHRSVSWYQQTPGQGLQFLFEYFSETQRNKGNFPGRFSGRQFSNSRSEMNVSTLELGDSALYLCASSQRPQTYNEQFFGPGTRLTVL.

The J gene is TRBJ1-1, the V gene TRBV10-3; unclear D gene. The CDR3 contains 12 residues. Trimming removed 4 bases at V and 1 base at J, with 4 bases between. The germline CDR1 and CDR2 sequences are ENHRY and SYGVKD. The CDR3 loop is CAISASNTEAFF. CDR3 in DNA: TGTGCCATCAGTGCTTCGAACACTGAAGCTTTCTTT.

Regarding this clone: The same CDR3 arises from other DNA sequences in this sample as well. The chain uses TRBV5-1 and TRBJ2-1; D may be TRBD2 (6 bases). The V end was cut by 0 bases, the J end by 2 bases, with 9 bases between. Germline V gives CDR1 SGHRS, CDR2 YFSETQ. This CDR3 has 15 residues. CDR3 nucleotides: TGCGCCAGCAGCTTGGGCGGGACCACCTACAATGAGCAGTTCTTC. Translating it yields CASSLGGTTYNEQFF.

The chain has TRBV5-4 and TRBJ2-3; 7 nucleotides match TRBD2. V shed 4 bases and J 2 bases; nucleotides not matched to a gene: 7. The germline CDR1 and CDR2 sequences are SGHNT and YYREEE (reference sequence). The CDR3 consists of 15 residues. The CDR3 nucleotides read TGTGCCAGCAGCCCGGTAGCGGGCCCCACAGATACGCAGTATTTT. It is translated as CASSPVAGPTDTQYF. Using reference TRBV5-4 and TRBJ2-3 for the parts outside the CDR3, the full variable domain is ETGVTQSPTHLIKTRGQQVTLRCSSQSGHNTVSWYQQALGQGPQFIFQYYREEENGRGNFPPRFSGLQFPNYSSELNVNALELDDSALYLCASSPVAGPTDTQYFGPGTRLTVL.

The rearrangement uses TRBV7-2 and TRBJ1-2, with 8 bases lining up with TRBD1. V trimming: 1 base; J trimming: 6 bases; junction bases outside the gene matches: 4. Germline V lookup: CDR1 SGHTA, CDR2 FQGNSA. The CDR3 extends over 14 amino acids. The CDR3 DNA reads TGTGCCAGCAGCTTAGAACAGGGGGGGCATGGCTACACCTTC. Translating it yields CASSLEQGGHGYTF.

CDR3 coding DNA: TGTGCCAGCAGCTCGAGCGTCGAGCAGTACTTC. Its translation is CASSSSVEQYF. The chain employs TRBV7-2 and TRBJ2-7; no reliable D call. V lost 4 bases, J lost 6 bases, and 7 bases lay in between. The CDR3 is made up of 11 amino acids. CDR1 is SGHTA, CDR2 FQGNSA, per germline.

The CDR3 protein is CASTQLGGGNEQFF. CDR3 nucleotides: TGTGCCAGTACCCAACTGGGGGGGGGCAATGAGCAGTTCTTC. This chain uses TRBV19 with TRBJ2-1; 7 bases agree with TRBD2. Germline CDR1 LNHDA, CDR2 SQIVND (reference sequence). Trimming took 7 bases from V and 6 from J; bases not matched to a gene: 9. This CDR3 spans 14 amino acids. Full variable domain (missing parts from reference TRBV19 and TRBJ2-1): DGGITQSPKYLFRKEGQNVTLSCEQNLNHDAMYWYRQDPGQGLRLIYYSQIVNDFQKGDIAEGYSVSREKKESFPLTVTSAQKNPTAFYLCASTQLGGGNEQFFGPGTRLTVL.

The rearrangement links TRBV9 to TRBJ2-3; TRBD2 agrees at 10 bases. Germline V gene sequence: CDR1 SGDLS, CDR2 YYNGEE. The CDR3 covers 16 residues. V lost 0 bases and J lost 3; bases outside the gene matches: 4. The DNA for the CDR3 is TGTGCCAGCAGCGTAGCCCCTAGCGGGGGAACAGATACGCAGTATTTT. Its translation: CASSVAPSGGTDTQYF.

V gene TRBV28 combines with J gene TRBJ2-2; 16 bases are a match to TRBD2. Germline lookup yields CDR1 MDHEN and CDR2 SYDVKM. The CDR3 is 18 residues long. The ends lost 6 bases at V and 6 bases at J; junction bases unmatched: 10. This chain's CDR3 is CASSLSTGTSGRAGELFF. CDR3 in DNA: TGTGCCAGCAGCCTATCCACCGGGACTAGCGGGAGGGCCGGGGAGCTGTTTTTT.

The chain has TRBV4-1 and TRBJ1-2; possibly TRBD1 for D (6 bases). CDR3 length: 13 amino acids. Looked up from germline, CDR1 is MGHRA and CDR2 is YSYEKL. The ends were cut back, 3 bases at V and 4 bases at J, with 9 bases in the middle. CDR3 in DNA: TGCGCCAGCAGCCACACAGGGTCCTATGGCTACACCTTC. Its protein product is CASSHTGSYGYTF.

The chain is built from TRBV10-3 and TRBJ1-1; D gene uncertain. V was pared by 3 bases and J by 1 base, with 12 bases between. Germline V gives CDR1 ENHRY, CDR2 SYGVKD. CDR3 length: 15 amino acids. CDR3 nucleotide sequence: TGTGCCATCAGTGAACGAAAAGCTTCGAACACTGAAGCTTTCTTT. Residues: CAISERKASNTEAFF.

The J gene is TRBJ2-4, the V gene TRBV19; TRBD2 might be the D (5 bases). Per the germline V gene, CDR1 is LNHDA and CDR2 is SQIVND (reference sequence). This CDR3 has 14 residues. V shed 2 bases and J shed 5 bases, with 10 bases lying between them. The CDR3 DNA sequence: TGTGCCAGTAGTATAAGGACTCGGGAAAACATTCAGTACTTC. It encodes CASSIRTRENIQYF.

The CDR3 sequence: CASSYPYSSDGYTF. The CDR3 coding sequence is TGCGCCAGCAGCTACCCCTACAGTTCAGATGGCTACACCTTC. The chain has TRBV5-1 and TRBJ1-2; D is undetermined. The V end lost 3 bases, the J end lost 6 bases, and 15 bases lay between the germline ends. The CDR3 loop spans 14 amino acids. Looked up from germline, CDR1 is SGHRS and CDR2 is YFSETQ.

This clone was picked up one time. The chain combines TRBV5-4 with TRBJ1-4; unclear D gene. This CDR3 is built from 13 residues. V lost 7 bases and J lost 3, with 10 bases in between. Germline-derived CDR1 and CDR2 are SGHNT and YYREEE (reference sequence). For the CDR3, the DNA is TGTGCCAGCTCGAACGCGCCTAATGAAAAACTGTTTTTT. It yields the protein CASSNAPNEKLFF.

The chain links TRBV28 to TRBJ2-3; 16 nucleotides agree with TRBD2. J gave up 6 bases and V 3 bases, and 9 bases lay outside the gene matches. Germline V lookup: CDR1 MDHEN, CDR2 SYDVKM. The CDR3 is made up of 18 amino acids. The CDR3 DNA reads TGTGCCAGCAGTTTCGCCGGGACTAGCGGGAGGGTGGGGGATACGCAGTATTTT. Its translation is CASSFAGTSGRVGDTQYF.

This chain joins TRBV12-2 and TRBJ1-5. TRBV12-2 represents a pseudogene. CDR3 length: 14 residues. The CDR3 DNA reads TGTGCCCCCTCTGACTGGTATGGCAATCAGCCCCAGCATTTT. As protein: CAPSDWYGNQPQHF.

The V gene is TRBV30, the J gene TRBJ1-2; weak D call: TRBD1 (5 bases). Germline CDR1 is GTSNPN and CDR2 is SVGIG (reference sequence). This CDR3 comprises 12 residues. Trimming left V 0 bases short and J 13 bases short, with 15 bases between. The CDR3 DNA follows: TGTGCCTGGAGTGTGGGGCCCCTCGGGGGCACCTTC. As protein: CAWSVGPLGGTF.

The gene calls are TRBV7-8 and TRBJ1-2, with D hard to call. V was shortened by 6 bases and J by 6 bases, with 20 bases between the two germline ends. CDR1 is SGHVS and CDR2 is FQNEAQ in the germline V gene. The CDR3 has 15 residues. The CDR3 nucleotides are TGTGCCAGCAGTTCCTACTCGGGAGAAAGTAATGGCTACACCTTC. As protein: CASSSYSGESNGYTF.

The chain recombines TRBV20-1 with TRBJ1-2; D gene unclear. Germline V gene sequence: CDR1 DFQATT, CDR2 SNEGSKA (reference sequence). This CDR3 is 11 amino acids long. V shed 5 bases and J shed 4 bases, with 8 bases lying between them. Written as DNA, the CDR3 is TGCAGTGCTCTAACCGGCTATGGCTACACCTTC. Translated: CSALTGYGYTF.

This clone has a handful of counts. The chain joins TRBV7-6 to TRBJ2-1; TRBD2 matches 9 bases. This CDR3 region has 15 residues. Germline V CDR1 and CDR2: SGHVS, FNYEAQ. V lost 5 bases and J lost 4; bases outside the gene matches: 6. As DNA, the CDR3 is TGTGCCAGCAGCCTGACTAGCGGCCCGTACAATGAGCAGTTCTTC. It codes for CASSLTSGPYNEQFF.

The chain uses TRBV7-9 and TRBJ2-3, with TRBD1 matching 7 bases. This CDR3 contains 15 residues. The germline V gene encodes CDR1 SEHNR and CDR2 FQNEAQ (reference sequence). The V and J ends lost 0 bases and 2 bases, in that order; junction bases with no gene match: 2. The CDR3 bases are TGTGCCAGCAGCTTAGCGGGACAGCCCACAGATACGCAGTATTTT. Translated, it gives CASSLAGQPTDTQYF.

V gene TRBV7-3 combines with J gene TRBJ1-6; D is unresolved. CDR1 SGHTA and CDR2 FQGTGA come from the germline V gene. The CDR3 runs to 13 residues. V was pared by 2 bases and J by 8 bases, with 7 bases between. The CDR3 loop reads CASSLGSHSPLHF. The CDR3 bases are TGTGCCAGCAGCTTAGGCAGTCATTCACCCCTCCACTTT.

The chain combines TRBV5-1 with TRBJ2-7, with TRBD1 matching over 8 bases. The junction had 9 bases not matched to a gene; V was cut back by 4 bases and J by 6 bases. CDR3 length equals 14 residues. Germline CDR1 and CDR2: SGHRS and YFSETQ. Here the CDR3 reads CASSTLGQGGEQYF. In DNA, the CDR3 is TGCGCCAGCAGCACCCTCGGACAGGGCGGCGAGCAGTACTTC.

This rearrangement joins TRBV29-1 to TRBJ2-7; TRBD1 matches at 8 bases. V was pared by 3 bases and J by 4 bases, with 11 bases of the junction left unmatched. Germline assignment: CDR1 SQVTM and CDR2 ANQGSEA. The CDR3 extends over 15 amino acids. CDR3 region: CSVEEGTGWGYEQYF. CDR3 sequence (DNA): TGCAGCGTTGAGGAGGGGACAGGCTGGGGTTACGAGCAGTACTTC.